This section outlines one TCR beta chain sequence together with its context. The data stem from a study of blood T cell repertoires in COVID-19. Study details: The origin of the acute and convalescent COVID-19 samples was the United States, Italy and Spain. PBMCs, B-cell-depleted T cells, or T cells were the source of the cDNA or gDNA that made up the material.

This CDR3 has 15 amino acids. V was trimmed by 4 bases and J by 5 bases, leaving 17 bases between them. Germline loops: CDR1 SGHVS, CDR2 FQNEAQ. Data came from immunoSEQ multiplex PCR; TCRdb stores just in-frame clones and leaves some out. This sample carries approximately 130,000 clones, 70% to 80% of them seen once, and the ten largest clones take 7.9%. The chain is built from TRBV7-8 and TRBJ2-5; weak D call: TRBD1 (6 bases). The receptor comes from a human donor in a cohort sampled during active COVID-19. Sequenced: peripheral blood. CDR3 sequence (DNA): TGTGCCAGCAGCTGGGACACCCGGTTGGACGAGACCCAGTACTTC. This translates into CASSWDTRLDETQYF.